This TCR beta chain was retrieved from a study of T cells in Graves' hyperthyroidism and ophthalmopathy. V gave up 5 bases and J gave up 3 bases; unmatched junction bases: 7. Germline V gene lookup returns CDR1 MDHEN and CDR2 SYDVKM. This CDR3 comprises 15 residues. Absent ophthalmopathy progression within 18 months defined stable Graves' hyperthyroidism. This sample holds PBMCs from around 9.9 ml fresh peripheral blood. TCR beta CDR3 sequences were amplified from RNA transcripts. HTBI primers were used for first-round RT-PCR of the TCR CDR3. One entry per CDR3 protein results from TCRdb running MiXCR on the multiplex PCR reads. The table has approximately 360,000 distinct CDR3 sequences, about 25% seen once.

The sequence came from a man in his fifties or sixties with Graves' hyperthyroidism. The sequenced sample consisted of blood. The chain combines TRBV28 with TRBJ2-1; TRBD2 matches 7 bases. CDR3 sequence reads: CASSLYGGGYNEQFF. The CDR3 DNA reads as TGTGCCAGCAGTCTCTACGGCGGGGGCTACAATGAGCAGTTCTTC.